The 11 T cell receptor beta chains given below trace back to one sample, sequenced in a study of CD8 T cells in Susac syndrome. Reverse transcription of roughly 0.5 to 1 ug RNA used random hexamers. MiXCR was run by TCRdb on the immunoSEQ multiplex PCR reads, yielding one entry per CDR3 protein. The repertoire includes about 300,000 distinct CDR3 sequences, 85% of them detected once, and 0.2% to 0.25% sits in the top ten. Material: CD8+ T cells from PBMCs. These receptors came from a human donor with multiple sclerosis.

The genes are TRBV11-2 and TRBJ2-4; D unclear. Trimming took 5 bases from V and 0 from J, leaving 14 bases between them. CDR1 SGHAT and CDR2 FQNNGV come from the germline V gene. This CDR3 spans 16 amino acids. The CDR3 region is CASSPLGGIAKNIQYF. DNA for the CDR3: TGTGCCAGCAGCCCCTTGGGTGGCATAGCCAAAAACATTCAGTACTTC.

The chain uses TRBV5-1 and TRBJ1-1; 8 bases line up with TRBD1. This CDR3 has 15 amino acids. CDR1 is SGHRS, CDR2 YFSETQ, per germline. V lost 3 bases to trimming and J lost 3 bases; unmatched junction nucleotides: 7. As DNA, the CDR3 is TGCGCCAGCAGCTCATTTCCGACAGGGGACACTGAAGCTTTCTTT. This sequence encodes CASSSFPTGDTEAFF.

CDR3 sequence (DNA): TGTGCCAGCAGCCACCCGGGACTAGATGGGACAGATACGCAGTATTTT. Translated: CASSHPGLDGTDTQYF. The V gene is TRBV7-9, the J gene TRBJ2-3; 8 bases line up with TRBD2. Trimming at V came to 5 bases and at J to 3 bases, leaving 10 bases not matched to a gene. The CDR3 extends over 16 amino acids. CDR1 is SEHNR and CDR2 is FQNEAQ in the germline V gene (reference sequence).

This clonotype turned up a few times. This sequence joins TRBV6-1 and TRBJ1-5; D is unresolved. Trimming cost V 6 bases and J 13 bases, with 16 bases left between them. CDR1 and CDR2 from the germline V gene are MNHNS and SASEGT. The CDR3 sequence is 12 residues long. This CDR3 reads CASSTYRDKQHF. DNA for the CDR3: TGTGCCAGCAGCACCTACCGCGATAAACAGCATTTT.

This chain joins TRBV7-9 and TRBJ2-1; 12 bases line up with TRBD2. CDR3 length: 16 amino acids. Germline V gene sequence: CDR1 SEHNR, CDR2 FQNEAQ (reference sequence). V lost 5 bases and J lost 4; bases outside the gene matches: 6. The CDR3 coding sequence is TGTGCCAGCAGCCTCAGGACTAGCGGGGCATACAATGAGCAGTTCTTC. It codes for CASSLRTSGAYNEQFF.

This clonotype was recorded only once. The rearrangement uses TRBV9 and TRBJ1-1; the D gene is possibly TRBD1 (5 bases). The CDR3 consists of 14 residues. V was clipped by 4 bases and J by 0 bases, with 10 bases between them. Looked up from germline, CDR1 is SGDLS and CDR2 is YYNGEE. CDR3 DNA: TGTGCCAGCAGCTCCCGGACACTGAACACTGAAGCTTTCTTT. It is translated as CASSSRTLNTEAFF.

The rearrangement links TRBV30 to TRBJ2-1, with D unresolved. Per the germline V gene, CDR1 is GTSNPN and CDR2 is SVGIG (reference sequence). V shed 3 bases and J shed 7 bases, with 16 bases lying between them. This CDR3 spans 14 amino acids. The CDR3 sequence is CAWSATNLGNEQFF. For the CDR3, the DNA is TGTGCCTGGAGCGCGACAAACTTAGGAAATGAGCAGTTCTTC.

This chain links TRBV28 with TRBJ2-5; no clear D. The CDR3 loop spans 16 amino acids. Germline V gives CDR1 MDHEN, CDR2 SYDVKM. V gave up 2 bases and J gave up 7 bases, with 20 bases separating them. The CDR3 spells CASSLRSGPEFGTQYF. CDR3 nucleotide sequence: TGTGCCAGCAGTTTAAGGAGTGGGCCGGAGTTCGGGACCCAGTACTTC.

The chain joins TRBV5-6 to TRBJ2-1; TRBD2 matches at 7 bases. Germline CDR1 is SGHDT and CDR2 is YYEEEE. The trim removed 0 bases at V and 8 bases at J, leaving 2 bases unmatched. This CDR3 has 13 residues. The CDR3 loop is CASSLGGGDEQFF. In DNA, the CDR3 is TGTGCCAGCAGCTTGGGTGGGGGGGATGAGCAGTTCTTC.

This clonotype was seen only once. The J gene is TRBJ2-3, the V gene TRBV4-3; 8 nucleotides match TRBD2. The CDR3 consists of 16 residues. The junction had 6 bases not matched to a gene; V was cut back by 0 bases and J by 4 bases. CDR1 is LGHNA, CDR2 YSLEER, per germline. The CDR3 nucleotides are TGCGCCAGCAGCCAAGATGGTAGCGGGACGCCAGATACGCAGTATTTT. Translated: CASSQDGSGTPDTQYF.

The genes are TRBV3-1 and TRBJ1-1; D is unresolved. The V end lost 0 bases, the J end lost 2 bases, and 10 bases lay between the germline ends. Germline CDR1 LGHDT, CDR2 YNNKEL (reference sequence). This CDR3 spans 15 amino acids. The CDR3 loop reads CASSQDQDLNTEAFF. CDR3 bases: TGTGCCAGCAGCCAAGATCAGGACCTCAACACTGAAGCTTTCTTT.